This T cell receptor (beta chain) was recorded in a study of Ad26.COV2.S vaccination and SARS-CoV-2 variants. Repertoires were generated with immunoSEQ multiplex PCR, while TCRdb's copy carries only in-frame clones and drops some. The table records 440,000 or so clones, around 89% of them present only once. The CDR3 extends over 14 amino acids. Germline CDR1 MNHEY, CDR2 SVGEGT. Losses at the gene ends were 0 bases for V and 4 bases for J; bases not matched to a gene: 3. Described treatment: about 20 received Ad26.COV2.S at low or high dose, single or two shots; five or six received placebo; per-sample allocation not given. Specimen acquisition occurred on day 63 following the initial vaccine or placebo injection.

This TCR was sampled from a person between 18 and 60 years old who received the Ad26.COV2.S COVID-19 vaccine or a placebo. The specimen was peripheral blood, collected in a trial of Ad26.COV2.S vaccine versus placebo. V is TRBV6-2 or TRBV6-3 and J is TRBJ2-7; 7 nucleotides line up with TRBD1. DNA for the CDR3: TGTGCCAGCAGTTACTCGAACAGGGGATACGAGCAGTACTTC. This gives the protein CASSYSNRGYEQYF.